This is a list of T cell receptor beta chains from one sample in a study of CD8+ T cells in alopecia areata. The protocol was immunoSEQ multiplex PCR, while the TCRdb copy is restricted to in-frame clones and leaves out a portion. The sample carries some 180,000 clones, roughly 63% recorded once. This material consisted of CD4+ T cells sorted from blood, taken at week 0. The receptors derive from a human donor with alopecia areata. Both conserved end residues are part of each CDR3. Fields, in order: clone size, D gene, J gene, V gene, CDR3 protein, CDR3 DNA. The D gene is left open where the match is weak. Rows may omit the clone size; those that give it use once, few, many or a size class.

>-|-|TRBJ1-1|TRBV29-1
CSVGLAGPATEAFF
TGCAGCGTTGGGCTAGCGGGGCCGGCCACTGAAGCTTTCTTT
>-|-|TRBJ1-5|TRBV7-4
CALGRCGLGQPQHF
TGTGCTCTCGGCAGGTGTGGTTTAGGCCAGCCCCAGCATTTT
>-|-|TRBJ1-1|TRBV29-1
CSVERRMNTEAFF
TGCAGCGTTGAGAGGCGGATGAACACTGAAGCTTTCTTT
>-|TRBD1|TRBJ1-4|TRBV29-1
CSAGQVGEKLFF
TGCAGCGCTGGACAGGTGGGAGAAAAACTGTTTTTT
>-|TRBD2|TRBJ2-2|TRBV9
CASSPHFSGRGTGELFF
TGTGCCAGCAGCCCTCATTTTAGCGGGCGGGGCACCGGGGAGCTGTTTTTT
>-|-|TRBJ1-2|TRBV14
CASSPGTLGYTF
TGTGCCAGCAGCCCAGGGACTTTAGGCTACACCTTC
>-|TRBD1|TRBJ2-5|TRBV7-8
CASSVGDSQETQYF
TGTGCCAGCAGCGTTGGGGACAGTCAAGAGACCCAGTACTTC
>-|-|TRBJ2-5|TRBV5-5
CASKPAGETQYF
TGTGCCAGCAAACCCGCCGGGGAGACCCAGTACTTC
>-|TRBD2|TRBJ2-5|TRBV9
CASSAGTSGAQETQYF
TGTGCCAGCAGCGCAGGGACTAGCGGGGCCCAAGAGACCCAGTACTTC
>few|-|TRBJ1-6|TRBV30
CAWSTNSPLHF
TGTGCCTGGAGTACGAATTCACCCCTCCACTTT
>-|TRBD2|TRBJ2-2|TRBV9
CASSVGISGANTGELFF
TGTGCCAGCAGCGTAGGGATTAGCGGGGCGAACACCGGGGAGCTGTTTTTT
>once|-|TRBJ2-7|TRBV6-5
CASSSGAREQYF
TGTGCCAGCAGTTCGGGGGCCCGCGAGCAGTACTTC
>-|-|TRBJ1-6|TRBV7-2
CASSFYRGGSTNSPLHF
TGTGCCAGCAGCTTCTACCGGGGGGGCAGTACTAATTCACCCCTCCACTTT
>-|TRBD1|TRBJ1-1|TRBV29-1
CSVNDRGRANTEAFF
TGCAGCGTCAACGACAGGGGGCGGGCAAACACTGAAGCTTTCTTT
>-|TRBD1|TRBJ1-5|TRBV29-1
CSVATGSNQPQHF
TGCAGCGTTGCGACAGGGTCCAATCAGCCCCAGCATTTT
>-|-|TRBJ1-1|TRBV15
CATSLGLGPEWKAFF
TGTGCCACCAGTCTGGGACTAGGACCCGAATGGAAAGCTTTCTTT
>-|TRBD2|TRBJ2-1|TRBV30
CAWNAGGDNEQFF
TGTGCCTGGAATGCGGGGGGTGACAATGAGCAGTTCTTC
>-|TRBD1|TRBJ2-1|TRBV15
CATSPAPRDRLDYNVQFF
TGTGCCACCAGCCCAGCACCCAGGGACAGACTGGATTACAATGTGCAGTTCTTC
>few|-|TRBJ1-2|TRBV18
CASTQQGTRGGYTF
TGTGCCAGCACCCAACAGGGTACCCGTGGCGGCTACACCTTC
>once|-|TRBJ2-3|TRBV9
CASTPPTDTQYF
TGTGCCAGCACCCCCCCCACAGATACGCAGTATTTT
>-|TRBD2|TRBJ2-5|TRBV7-9
CASSFFGLAGGRETQYF
TGTGCCAGCAGCTTCTTTGGATTAGCGGGGGGGCGAGAGACCCAGTACTTC
>-|-|TRBJ2-3|TRBV5-1
CASSFGRGAVTDTQYF
TGCGCCAGCAGCTTCGGGCGGGGTGCCGTCACAGATACGCAGTATTTT
>-|-|TRBJ1-1|TRBV29-1
CSVDSLLRDTEAFF
TGCAGCGTTGACTCCTTGTTGAGGGACACTGAAGCTTTCTTT
>-|-|TRBJ1-1|TRBV5-1
CASSHDLNTEAFF
TGCGCCAGCAGCCATGATTTGAACACTGAAGCTTTCTTT
>few|TRBD1|TRBJ2-3|TRBV27
CASSLKGQGATDTQYF
TGTGCCAGCAGTTTGAAAGGGCAGGGGGCAACAGATACGCAGTATTTT
>many|TRBD1|TRBJ2-4|TRBV29-1
CSPRDSRGIQYF
TGCAGCCCGAGGGACAGCCGGGGCATTCAGTACTTC
>-|-|TRBJ2-7|TRBV10-3
CAIGPGLYEQYF
TGTGCCATCGGACCAGGACTCTACGAGCAGTACTTC
>once|-|TRBJ2-1|TRBV30
CAWSVIGNSYNEQFF
TGTGCCTGGAGTGTTATAGGGAACTCCTACAATGAGCAGTTCTTC
>-|-|TRBJ1-4|TRBV10-3
CAISESGEGRKLFF
TGTGCCATCAGTGAGTCTGGGGAGGGTAGGAAACTGTTTTTT
>-|-|TRBJ1-6|TRBV4-2
CASSQGSYRENSPLHF
TGTGCCAGCAGCCAAGGAAGCTACAGGGAGAATTCACCCCTCCACTTT
>once|-|TRBJ1-1|TRBV29-1
CSVDQGLNTEAFF
TGCAGCGTTGATCAGGGATTGAACACTGAAGCTTTCTTT
>-|TRBD1|TRBJ1-6|TRBV19
CASCRDRNSPLHF
TGTGCCAGTTGCCGGGACAGAAATTCACCCCTCCACTTT
>-|TRBD2|TRBJ2-3|TRBV5-1
CASRHLPSSGGAMDTQYF
TGCGCCAGCAGACACCTACCCTCTAGCGGGGGGGCGATGGATACGCAGTATTTT
>-|-|TRBJ2-7|TRBV5-1
CASSYESEQYF
TGCGCCAGCAGCTACGAGAGCGAGCAGTACTTC
>-|-|TRBJ2-7|TRBV7-8
CASSRDYEQYF
TGTGCCAGCAGCCGCGACTACGAGCAGTACTTC
>-|TRBD1|TRBJ1-1|TRBV30
CAWSGPTGRRNTEAFF
TGTGCCTGGAGTGGGCCGACAGGGAGGAGGAACACTGAAGCTTTCTTT
>-|-|TRBJ1-2|TRBV30
CAGRGPLNYGYTF
TGTGCCGGGAGGGGACCGCTTAACTATGGCTACACCTTC
>-|-|TRBJ1-4|TRBV4-1
CASSQAYEKLFF
TGCGCCAGCAGCCAAGCATACGAAAAACTGTTTTTT
>few|-|TRBJ2-7|TRBV29-1
CSVVEALNEQYF
TGCAGCGTTGTTGAGGCTCTAAACGAGCAGTACTTC
>-|TRBD1|TRBJ1-2|TRBV4-3
CASSQNSRDRAYGYTF
TGCGCCAGCAGCCAAAATTCCCGGGACAGGGCTTATGGCTACACCTTC
>once|-|TRBJ1-5|TRBV2
CASSRIVSSDQPQHF
TGTGCCAGCAGTCGGATTGTCAGTTCCGATCAGCCCCAGCATTTT
>-|-|TRBJ2-3|TRBV11-2
CASSHDRTPQYF
TGTGCCAGCAGCCACGACCGGACCCCGCAGTATTTT
>once|-|TRBJ2-3|TRBV5-1
CASSLVDFTDTQYF
TGCGCCAGCAGCTTGGTAGATTTTACAGATACGCAGTATTTT